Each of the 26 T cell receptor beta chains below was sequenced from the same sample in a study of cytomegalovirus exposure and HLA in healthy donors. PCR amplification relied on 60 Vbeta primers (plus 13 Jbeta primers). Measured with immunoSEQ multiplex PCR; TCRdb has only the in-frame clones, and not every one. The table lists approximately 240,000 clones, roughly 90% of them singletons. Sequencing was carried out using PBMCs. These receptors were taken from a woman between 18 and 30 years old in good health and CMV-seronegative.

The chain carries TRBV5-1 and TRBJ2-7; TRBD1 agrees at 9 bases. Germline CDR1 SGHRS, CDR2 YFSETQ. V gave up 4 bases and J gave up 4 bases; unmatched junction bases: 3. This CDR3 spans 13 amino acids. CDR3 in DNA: TGCGCCAGCAGCGGGACAGGGAGGTACGAGCAGTACTTC. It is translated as CASSGTGRYEQYF.

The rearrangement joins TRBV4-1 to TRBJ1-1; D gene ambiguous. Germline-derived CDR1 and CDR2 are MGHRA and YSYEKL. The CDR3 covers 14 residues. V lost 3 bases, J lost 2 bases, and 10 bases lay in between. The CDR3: CASSQGRANTEAFF. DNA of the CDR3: TGCGCCAGCAGCCAGGGGAGGGCCAACACTGAAGCTTTCTTT.

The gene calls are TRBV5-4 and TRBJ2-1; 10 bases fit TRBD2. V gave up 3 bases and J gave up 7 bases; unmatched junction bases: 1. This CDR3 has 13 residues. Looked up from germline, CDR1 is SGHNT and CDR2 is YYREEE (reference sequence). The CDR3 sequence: CASSWTSGNEQFF. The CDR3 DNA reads TGTGCCAGCAGCTGGACTAGCGGTAATGAGCAGTTCTTC.

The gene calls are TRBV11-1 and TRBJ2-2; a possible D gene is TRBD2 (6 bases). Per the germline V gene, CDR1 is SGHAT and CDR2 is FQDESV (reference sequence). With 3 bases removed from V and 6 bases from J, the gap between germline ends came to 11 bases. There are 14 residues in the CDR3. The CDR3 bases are TGTGCCAGCAGCTTCCGGGAGAATGCCGGGGAGCTGTTTTTT. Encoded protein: CASSFRENAGELFF.

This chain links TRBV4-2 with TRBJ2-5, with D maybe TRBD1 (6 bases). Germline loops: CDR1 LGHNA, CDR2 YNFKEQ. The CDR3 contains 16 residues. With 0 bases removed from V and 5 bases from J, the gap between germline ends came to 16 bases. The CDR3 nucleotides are TGTGCCAGCAGCCAAGAGTGGGCACCCCAGGGGGAGACCCAGTACTTC. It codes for CASSQEWAPQGETQYF.

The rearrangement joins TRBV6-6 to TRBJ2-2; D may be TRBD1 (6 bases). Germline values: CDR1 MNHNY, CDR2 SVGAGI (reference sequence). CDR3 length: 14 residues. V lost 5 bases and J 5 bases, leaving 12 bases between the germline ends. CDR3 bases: TGTGCCAGCAGTCGCACAGGGAGAACCGGGGAGCTGTTTTTT. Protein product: CASSRTGRTGELFF.

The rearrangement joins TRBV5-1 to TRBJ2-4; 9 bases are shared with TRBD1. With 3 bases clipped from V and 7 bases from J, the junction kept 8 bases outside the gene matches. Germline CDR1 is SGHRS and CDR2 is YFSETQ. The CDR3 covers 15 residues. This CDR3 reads CASSSSGTGPNIQYF. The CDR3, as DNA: TGCGCCAGCAGCTCGTCCGGGACAGGGCCGAACATTCAGTACTTC.

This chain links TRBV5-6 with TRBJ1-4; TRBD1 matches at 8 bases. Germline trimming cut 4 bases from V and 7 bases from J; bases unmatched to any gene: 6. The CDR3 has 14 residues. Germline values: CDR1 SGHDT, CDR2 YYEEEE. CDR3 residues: CASSLGTGGEKLFF. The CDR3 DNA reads TGTGCCAGCAGCCTTGGGACAGGTGGTGAAAAACTGTTTTTT. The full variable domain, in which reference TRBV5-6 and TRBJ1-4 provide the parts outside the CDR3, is DAGVTQSPTHLIKTRGQQVTLRCSPKSGHDTVSWYQQALGQGPQFIFQYYEEEERQRGNFPDRFSGHQFPNYSSELNVNALLLGDSALYLCASSLGTGGEKLFFGSGTQLSVL.

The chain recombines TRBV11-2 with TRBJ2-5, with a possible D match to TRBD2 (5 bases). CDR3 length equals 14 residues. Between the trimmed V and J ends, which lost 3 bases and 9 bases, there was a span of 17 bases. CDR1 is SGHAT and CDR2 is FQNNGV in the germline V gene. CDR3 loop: CASSFNTVERSQYF. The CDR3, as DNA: TGTGCCAGCAGCTTTAACACAGTAGAGCGGTCCCAGTACTTC.

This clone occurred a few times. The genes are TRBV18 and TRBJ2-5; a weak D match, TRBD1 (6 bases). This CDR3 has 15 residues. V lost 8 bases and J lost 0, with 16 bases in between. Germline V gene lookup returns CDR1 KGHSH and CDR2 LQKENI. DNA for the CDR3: TGTGCCAGCGCGACCCCTGCAGGGGACCAAGAGACCCAGTACTTC. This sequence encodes CASATPAGDQETQYF.

The CDR3 nucleotides read TGCGCCAGCAGTCAATCGGGCGGGGGAGGGGAGGCCCTCCACTTT. It is translated as CASSQSGGGGEALHF. V usage is TRBV23-1 and J usage is TRBJ1-6, with a weak D call TRBD1 (5 bases). TRBV23-1 is an ORF, and what it does is uncertain. V gave up 0 bases and J gave up 14 bases, with 17 bases separating them. This CDR3 is 15 amino acids long.

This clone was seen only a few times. CDR3 nucleotides: TGCGCCAGCAGCCAAGAGGGGAGCTCCTACGAGCAGTACTTC. The encoded protein is CASSQEGSSYEQYF. J is TRBJ2-7 and V is TRBV4-1; D possibly corresponds to TRBD2 (5 bases). The length of the CDR3 is 14 residues. The germline V gene encodes CDR1 MGHRA and CDR2 YSYEKL. V dropped 0 bases and J dropped 0 bases, with 6 bases sitting between them.

The chain's CDR3 is CASSLELGLEGYNEQYF. The CDR3 DNA sequence: TGTGCCAGCAGCTTAGAACTGGGGCTGGAGGGATACAACGAGCAGTACTTC. V gene TRBV7-9 combines with J gene TRBJ2-7; D possibly corresponds to TRBD2 (6 bases). The CDR3 totals 17 residues. Germline V gene lookup returns CDR1 SEHNR and CDR2 FQNEAQ (reference sequence). With 1 base removed from V and 5 bases from J, the gap between germline ends came to 21 bases.

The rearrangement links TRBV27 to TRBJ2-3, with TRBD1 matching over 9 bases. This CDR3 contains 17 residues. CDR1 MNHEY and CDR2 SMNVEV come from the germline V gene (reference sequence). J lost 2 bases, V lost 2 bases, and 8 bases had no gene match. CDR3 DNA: TGTGCCAGCAGTTTACTCGCCGGGACAGGGTTCACAGATACGCAGTATTTT. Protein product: CASSLLAGTGFTDTQYF.

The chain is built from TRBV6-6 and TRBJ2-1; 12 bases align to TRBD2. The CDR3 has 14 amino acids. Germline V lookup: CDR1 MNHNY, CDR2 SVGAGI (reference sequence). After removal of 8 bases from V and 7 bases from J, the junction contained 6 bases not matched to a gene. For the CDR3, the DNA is TGTGCCAGCGGTAGGACTAGCGGGAAAAATGAGCAGTTCTTC. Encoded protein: CASGRTSGKNEQFF.

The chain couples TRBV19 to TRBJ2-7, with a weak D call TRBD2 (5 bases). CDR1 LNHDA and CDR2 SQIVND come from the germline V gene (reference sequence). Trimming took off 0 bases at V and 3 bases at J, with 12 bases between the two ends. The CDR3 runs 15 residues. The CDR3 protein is CASSIDLEDFYEQYF. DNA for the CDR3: TGTGCCAGTAGTATAGACCTTGAGGACTTCTACGAGCAGTACTTC.

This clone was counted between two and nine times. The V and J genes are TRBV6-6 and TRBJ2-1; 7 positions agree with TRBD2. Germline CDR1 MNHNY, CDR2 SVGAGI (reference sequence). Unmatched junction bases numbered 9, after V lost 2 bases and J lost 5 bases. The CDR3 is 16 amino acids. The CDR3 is CASSYDLIAGHNEQFF. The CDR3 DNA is TGTGCCAGCAGTTACGATTTAATAGCGGGCCACAATGAGCAGTTCTTC.

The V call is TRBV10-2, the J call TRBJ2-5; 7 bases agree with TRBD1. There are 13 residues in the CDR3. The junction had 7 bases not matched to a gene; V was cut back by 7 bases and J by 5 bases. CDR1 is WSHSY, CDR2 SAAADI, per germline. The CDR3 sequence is CASTHRGGETQYF. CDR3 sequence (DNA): TGCGCCAGCACTCACAGGGGTGGTGAGACCCAGTACTTC.

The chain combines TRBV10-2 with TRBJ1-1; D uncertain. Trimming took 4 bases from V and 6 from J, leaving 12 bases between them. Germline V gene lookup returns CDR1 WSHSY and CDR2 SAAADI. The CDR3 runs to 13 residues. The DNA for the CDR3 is TGCGCCAGCAGTGGCGGCCCGGTCGCTGAAGCTTTCTTT. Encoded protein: CASSGGPVAEAFF.

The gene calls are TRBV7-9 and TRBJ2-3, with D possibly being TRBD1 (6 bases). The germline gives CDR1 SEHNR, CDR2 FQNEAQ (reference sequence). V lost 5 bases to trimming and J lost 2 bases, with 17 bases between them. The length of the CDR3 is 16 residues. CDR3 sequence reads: CASSAPQGIPTDTQYF. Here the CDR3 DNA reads TGTGCCAGCAGCGCTCCGCAGGGGATACCCACAGATACGCAGTATTTT.

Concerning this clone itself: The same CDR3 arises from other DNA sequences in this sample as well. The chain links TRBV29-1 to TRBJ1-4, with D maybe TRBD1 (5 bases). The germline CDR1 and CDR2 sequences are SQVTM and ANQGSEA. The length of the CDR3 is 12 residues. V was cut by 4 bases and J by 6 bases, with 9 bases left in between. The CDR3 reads CSVGQGDEKLFF. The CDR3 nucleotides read TGCAGCGTTGGGCAGGGTGATGAAAAACTGTTTTTT.

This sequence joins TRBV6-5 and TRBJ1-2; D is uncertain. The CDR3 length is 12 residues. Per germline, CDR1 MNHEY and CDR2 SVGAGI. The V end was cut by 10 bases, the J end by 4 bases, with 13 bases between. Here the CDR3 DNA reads TGTGCCACCGCGGCTCGACGCTATGGCTACACCTTC. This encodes CATAARRYGYTF.

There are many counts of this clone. CDR3 nucleotides: TGTGCCATCAGCCAGGGTAATGGCTACACCTTC. Encoded protein: CAISQGNGYTF. This rearrangement joins TRBV10-3 to TRBJ1-2; D is possibly TRBD1 (5 bases). Germline assignment: CDR1 ENHRY and CDR2 SYGVKD. CDR3 length equals 11 residues. The V gene lost 6 bases and the J gene lost 6 bases, with 8 bases spanning the gap.

The CDR3 loop is CASSPTDRWGEKLFF. CDR3 DNA sequence: TGTGCCAGCAGTCCAACGGACAGGTGGGGTGAAAAACTGTTTTTT. The rearrangement uses TRBV27 and TRBJ1-4; 7 bases fit TRBD1. There are 15 residues in the CDR3. V shed 5 bases and J 7 bases; nucleotides not matched to a gene: 10. The germline gives CDR1 MNHEY, CDR2 SMNVEV (reference sequence).

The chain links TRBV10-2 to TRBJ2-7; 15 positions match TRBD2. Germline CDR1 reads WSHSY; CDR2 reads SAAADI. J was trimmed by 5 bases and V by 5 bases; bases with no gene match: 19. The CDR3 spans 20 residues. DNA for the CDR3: TGCGCCAGCAGTAAGGCAACCCGATTCGGACTAGCGGGGGGGGTGGACGAGCAGTACTTC. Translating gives CASSKATRFGLAGGVDEQYF.

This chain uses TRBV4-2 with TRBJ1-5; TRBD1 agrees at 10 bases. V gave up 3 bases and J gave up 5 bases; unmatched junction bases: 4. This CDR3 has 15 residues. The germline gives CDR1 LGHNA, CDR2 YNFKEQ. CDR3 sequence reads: CASSQETGGDQPQHF. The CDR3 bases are TGTGCCAGCAGCCAGGAGACAGGGGGCGATCAGCCCCAGCATTTT.